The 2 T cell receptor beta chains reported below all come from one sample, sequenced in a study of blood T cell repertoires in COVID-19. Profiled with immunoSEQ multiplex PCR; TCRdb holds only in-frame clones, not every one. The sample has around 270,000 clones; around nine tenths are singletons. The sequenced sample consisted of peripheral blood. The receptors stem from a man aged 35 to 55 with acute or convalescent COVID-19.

Written as DNA, the CDR3 is TGTGCCAGCAGTTTATCTACGGACAGGGACACTGAAGCTTTCTTT. Protein sequence: CASSLSTDRDTEAFF. The genes are TRBV27 and TRBJ1-1; 8 bases agree with TRBD1. The CDR3 is 15 residues long. CDR1 is MNHEY, CDR2 SMNVEV, per germline (reference sequence). Unmatched junction bases numbered 3, after V lost 0 bases and J lost 3 bases.

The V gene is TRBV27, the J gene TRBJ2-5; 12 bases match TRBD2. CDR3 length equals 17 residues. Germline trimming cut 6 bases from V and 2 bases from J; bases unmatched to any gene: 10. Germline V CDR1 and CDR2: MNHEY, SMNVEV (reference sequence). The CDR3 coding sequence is TGTGCCAGCAGGGCAATTCGGACTAGCGGGGTACAAGAGACCCAGTACTTC. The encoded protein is CASRAIRTSGVQETQYF.